This TCR beta chain was sequenced during a study of blood T cell repertoires in COVID-19. Turning to the study itself: COVID-19 samples, acute and convalescent, were from the United States, Italy and Spain.

As processed by the authors: Estimation of nucleated cell counts was performed using reference gene primer amplification. Assay used: immunoSEQ multiplex PCR; TCRdb lists only in-frame clones, some missing. V and J calls and clone size come straight from that table; D and trimming were deduced from the DNA. The top ten hold over 2% of the sample, which has fewer than 350,000 clones, more than 75% seen once. CDR3 length: 11 residues. CDR1 and CDR2 (germline): SGHTA, FQGNSA. V lost 1 base, J lost 8 bases, and 6 bases lay in between. Recruits, aged roughly 18 to 89 years, lived in 24 US areas. Cohorts were based on clinical histories the participants reported.

Sequenced: PBMCs or T cells enriched from blood (not recorded which). The sequence came from a woman aged 40 to 55 with acute COVID-19. The genes are TRBV7-2 and TRBJ2-7; no firm D call. CDR3 region: CASSLGGKQYF. As DNA, the CDR3 is TGTGCCAGCAGCTTAGGAGGAAAGCAGTACTTC.